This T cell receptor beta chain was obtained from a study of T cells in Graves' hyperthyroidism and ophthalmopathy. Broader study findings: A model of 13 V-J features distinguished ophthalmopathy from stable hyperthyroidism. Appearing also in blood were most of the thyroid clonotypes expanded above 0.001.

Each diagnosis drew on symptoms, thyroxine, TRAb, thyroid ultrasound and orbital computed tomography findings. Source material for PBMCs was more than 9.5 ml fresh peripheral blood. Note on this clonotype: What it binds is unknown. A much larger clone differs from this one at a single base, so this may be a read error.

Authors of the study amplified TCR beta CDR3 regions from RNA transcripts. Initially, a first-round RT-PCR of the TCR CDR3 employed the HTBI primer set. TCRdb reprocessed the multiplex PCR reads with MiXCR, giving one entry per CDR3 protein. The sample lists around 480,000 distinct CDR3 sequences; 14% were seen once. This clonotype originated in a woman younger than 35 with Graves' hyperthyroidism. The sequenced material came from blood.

The CDR3 here is CASSFWDTGCSSYEQYF. DNA for the CDR3: TGTGCCAGCAGCTTCTGGGACACGGGCTGTAGCTCCTACGAGCAGTACTTC. The chain recombines TRBV11-1 with TRBJ2-7, with D possibly TRBD1 on 6 matching bases. The germline gives CDR1 SGHAT, CDR2 FQDESV (reference sequence). The CDR3 consists of 17 residues. V dropped 3 bases and J dropped 0 bases, with 18 bases sitting between them.